This T cell receptor beta chain is drawn from a study of molecular identifiers for immune sequencing clone quantification. The overall study: In replicates, RNA from roughly 21,000 or 96,000 naive CD8 cells was divided five ways and four parts were sequenced. General observations from the study: Investigators reportedly could detect spiked Jurkat TCR RNA from one cell among about a million naive cells.

Naive CD8 T cell sorting was performed on the CD8+CD4-CCR7+CD45RA+ phenotype. The table lists this clonotype with many counts. Its antigen is unknown. Bulk TCR libraries used previously described methods and listed TCR primers. TCRdb reprocessed the PCR reads via MiXCR and lists one record per CDR3 protein. The table shows about 320,000 distinct CDR3 sequences, with roughly a fifth occurring only once. Germline V CDR1 and CDR2: SGHRS, YFSETQ. V was clipped by 3 bases and J by 3 bases; unmatched bases: 14. This CDR3 has 17 amino acids. This chain uses TRBV5-1 with TRBJ1-1, with 7 bases that match TRBD1. Material for sequencing was naive CD8+ T cells from blood, with Jurkat cell RNA spiked in. Specified subset: FACS-sorted CD8+CD4-CCR7+CD45RA+ naive T cells. The receptor was isolated from a human donor in good health. Some libraries in this study had Jurkat cell RNA spiked in. DNA for the CDR3: TGCGCCAGCAGCTCCCCGCGCCTGACAGGGTCGGACACTGAAGCTTTCTTT. As protein: CASSSPRLTGSDTEAFF. The full variable domain, completed using reference TRBV5-1 and TRBJ1-1, is KAGVTQTPRYLIKTRGQQVTLSCSPISGHRSVSWYQQTPGQGLQFLFEYFSETQRNKGNFPGRFSGRQFSNSRSEMNVSTLELGDSALYLCASSSPRLTGSDTEAFFGQGTRLTVV.